The 29 T cell receptor beta chains below come from one sample, sequenced in a study of shared clonotypes between healthy human individuals. Measured with immunoSEQ multiplex PCR; TCRdb has only the in-frame clones, and not every one. In the table there are 950,000 to 1,300,000 clones, about 70% of which are singletons. The sequencing sample was made of memory CD4+ T cells sorted from blood. Documented subset: CD45RA-negative fraction. All receptors derive from a man in his late teens or twenties in good health.

The rearrangement links TRBV5-1 to TRBJ1-1; TRBD1 might be the D (5 bases). The CDR3 sequence is 13 residues long. Germline lookup yields CDR1 SGHRS and CDR2 YFSETQ. V was shortened by 4 bases and J by 4 bases, with 11 bases between the two germline ends. The CDR3 loop reads CASSHGAGTEAFF. CDR3 nucleotides: TGCGCCAGCAGCCATGGGGCGGGCACTGAAGCTTTCTTT.

The chain joins TRBV5-1 to TRBJ2-5, with TRBD1 matching 11 bases. V trimming: 0 bases; J trimming: 3 bases; junction bases outside the gene matches: 1. The CDR3 covers 15 residues. Germline V gives CDR1 SGHRS, CDR2 YFSETQ. The CDR3 is CASSLGDRGKETQYF. Here the CDR3 DNA reads TGCGCCAGCAGCTTGGGGGACAGGGGGAAAGAGACCCAGTACTTC.

The DNA for the CDR3 is TGTGCCAGCAGCGTAGAGGCCTACCCGAGGGAAGCTTTCTTT. Protein product: CASSVEAYPREAFF. The chain carries TRBV9 and TRBJ1-1; D unresolved. The CDR3 has 14 residues. V dropped 0 bases and J dropped 8 bases, with 14 bases sitting between them. CDR1 and CDR2 from the germline V gene are SGDLS and YYNGEE.

This clone has a count of ten or more. The chain has TRBV6-1 and TRBJ2-7; D gene ambiguous. V lost 8 bases and J 3 bases, leaving 20 bases between the germline ends. This CDR3 is built from 15 residues. Germline CDR1 MNHNS, CDR2 SASEGT. The DNA of the CDR3 is TGTGCCAGCCTCATAGGCTTGGGATGGAACTACGAGCAGTACTTC. Residues: CASLIGLGWNYEQYF.

This clone was seen many times. Other DNA sequences within the sample encode an identical CDR3. This chain links TRBV30 with TRBJ1-6; no clear D gene. CDR3 length equals 11 residues. Trimming took off 2 bases at V and 4 bases at J, with 0 bases between the two ends. CDR1 is GTSNPN, CDR2 SVGIG, per germline (reference sequence). The CDR3 bases are TGTGCCTGGAGTTATAATTCACCCCTCCACTTT. As protein: CAWSYNSPLHF.

V is TRBV6-6 and J is TRBJ1-1, with TRBD1 as a possible D gene (6 bases). Trimming removed 2 bases at V and 8 bases at J, with 9 bases between. In germline, CDR1 is MNHNY, CDR2 SVGAGI (reference sequence). The CDR3 is 12 residues long. The CDR3 DNA reads as TGTGCCAGCAGTTACCAGGGGTTGGAAGCTTTCTTT. This codes for CASSYQGLEAFF.

As to this clone: Other DNA sequences within the sample encode an identical CDR3. V usage is TRBV7-8 and J usage is TRBJ2-5; 8 bases agree with TRBD1. Germline V gene lookup returns CDR1 SGHVS and CDR2 FQNEAQ. J was trimmed by 0 bases and V by 4 bases; bases with no gene match: 4. CDR3 length: 15 amino acids. CDR3 amino acids: CASSYGTGDQETQYF. The CDR3 bases are TGTGCCAGCAGCTACGGGACAGGTGACCAAGAGACCCAGTACTTC. The full variable domain, with the rest looked up from reference TRBV7-8 and TRBJ2-5, is GAGVSQSPRYKVAKRGQDVALRCDPISGHVSLFWYQQALGQGPEFLTYFQNEAQLDKSGLPSDRFFAERPEGSVSTLKIQRTQQEDSAVYLCASSYGTGDQETQYFGPGTRLLVL.

This chain connects TRBV7-3 to TRBJ1-1; tentatively, D is TRBD1 (6 bases). Germline V CDR1 and CDR2: SGHTA, FQGTGA. Between the trimmed V and J ends, which lost 5 bases and 5 bases, there was a span of 12 bases. The CDR3 sequence is 13 residues long. The CDR3 DNA sequence: TGTGCCAGCAGCGCCACAGGGTTAACTGAAGCTTTCTTT. This translates into CASSATGLTEAFF.

The rearrangement uses TRBV30 and TRBJ1-6; no firm D call. This CDR3 has 11 residues. V shed 0 bases and J shed 11 bases, with 5 bases lying between them. The germline V gene has CDR1 GTSNPN and CDR2 SVGIG (reference sequence). Here the CDR3 DNA reads TGTGCCTGGAGTGTAACTCCACCCCTCCACTTT. This translates into CAWSVTPPLHF.

This chain uses TRBV10-3 with TRBJ1-5; D possibly corresponds to TRBD1 (5 bases). The CDR3 has 15 amino acids. The V end was cut by 1 base, the J end by 3 bases, with 10 bases between. Germline values: CDR1 ENHRY, CDR2 SYGVKD. The DNA for the CDR3 is TGTGCCATCAGTGAGTGGGGGAGGGTCAATCAGCCCCAGCATTTT. Translating gives CAISEWGRVNQPQHF.

V gene TRBV2 combines with J gene TRBJ2-2; TRBD2 aligns across 8 bases. The CDR3 has 15 amino acids. Germline CDR1 reads SNHLY; CDR2 reads FYNNEI. V gave up 7 bases and J gave up 7 bases; unmatched junction bases: 11. The CDR3 loop is CASTIKRERVGELFF. In DNA form, the CDR3 reads TGTGCCAGCACGATTAAGCGGGAGAGGGTCGGGGAGCTGTTTTTT.

The chain is built from TRBV4-1 and TRBJ2-7, with TRBD2 identical over 7 bases. The J segment lost 4 bases and the V segment lost 0 bases, leaving 6 bases of the junction unmatched. CDR1 MGHRA and CDR2 YSYEKL come from the germline V gene. The CDR3 sequence is 15 residues long. CDR3 DNA sequence: TGCGCCAGCAGCCAAGAGCGGGGGTTGAGGTACGAGCAGTACTTC. It encodes CASSQERGLRYEQYF.

This clone was detected ten times or more. For the CDR3, the DNA is TGTGCCAGCAGTTTGGGGACTGGGGCACCCCTCCACTTT. Residues: CASSLGTGAPLHF. The chain uses TRBV2 and TRBJ1-6, with TRBD1 as a possible D gene (5 bases). The germline V gene encodes CDR1 SNHLY and CDR2 FYNNEI. The CDR3 length is 13 residues. The V and J ends lost 5 bases and 11 bases respectively, with 13 bases between them.

In this sample, this clone turned up many times. One junction end does not reproduce the germline sequence, and a read error may be involved. V usage is TRBV28 and J usage is TRBJ2-2; D may match TRBD1 or TRBD2 (5 bases each). The CDR3 runs to 15 residues. CDR1 and CDR2 from the germline V gene are MDHEN and SYDVKM. The CDR3 DNA sequence: TGTGCCAGCAGCTTATCCGGGACCCGCGCCGGGGAGCTGTTTTTT. It codes for CASSLSGTRAGELFF. The full variable domain, rest sourced from reference TRBV28 and TRBJ2-2, is DVKVTQSSRYLVKRTGEKVFLECVQDMDHENMFWYRQDPGLGLRLIYFSYDVKMKEKGDIPEGYSVSREKKERFSLILESASTNQTSMYLCASSLSGTRAGELFFGEGSRLTVL.

The chain joins TRBV6-1 to TRBJ2-1; TRBD2 matches at 7 bases. V lost 0 bases and J lost 7; bases outside the gene matches: 6. The CDR3 is 15 amino acids. Germline V gene lookup returns CDR1 MNHNS and CDR2 SASEGT. CDR3 region: CASSEAGRETNEQFF. CDR3 bases: TGTGCCAGCAGTGAAGCCGGGCGGGAGACGAATGAGCAGTTCTTC.

This chain connects TRBV7-2 to TRBJ1-2; 11 nucleotides match TRBD1. The CDR3 length is 15 residues. V shed 4 bases, J shed 4 bases, and the junction held 5 bases outside the gene matches. Per germline, CDR1 SGHTA and CDR2 FQGNSA. In DNA form, the CDR3 reads TGTGCCAGCAGCTCCTGGGACAGGGGGAGCTATGGCTACACCTTC. Translated, it gives CASSSWDRGSYGYTF. Together with reference TRBV7-2 and TRBJ1-2, the CDR3 gives the full variable domain: GAGVSQSPSNKVTEKGKDVELRCDPISGHTALYWYRQSLGQGLEFLIYFQGNSAPDKSGLPSDRFSAERTGGSVSTLTIQRTQQEDSAVYLCASSSWDRGSYGYTFGSGTRLTVV.

The chain has TRBV5-1 and TRBJ1-1; 8 nucleotides agree with TRBD1. Germline CDR1 is SGHRS and CDR2 is YFSETQ. V dropped 4 bases and J dropped 3; count of bases not matched to a gene: 5. This CDR3 has 14 amino acids. CDR3 residues: CASSGGQGYTEAFF. CDR3 bases: TGCGCCAGCAGCGGAGGACAGGGATACACTGAAGCTTTCTTT.

A word on this clone: The junction departs from germline at one end; a sequencing error may be responsible. V is TRBV7-7 and J is TRBJ2-7; 10 bases line up with TRBD1. In germline, CDR1 is SSHAT, CDR2 FNYEAQ (reference sequence). The CDR3 loop spans 13 amino acids. CDR3 loop: CASSADRGYEQYF. DNA for the CDR3: TGTGCTAGCAGCGCGGACAGGGGGTACGAGCAGTACTTC.

CDR3 residues: CASSLDRGVDSGNTIYF. CDR3 DNA sequence: TGTGCCAGCAGCTTAGATCGGGGCGTCGACTCTGGAAACACCATATATTTT. This chain joins TRBV7-2 and TRBJ1-3, with D possibly being TRBD1 (5 bases). Germline V gene sequence: CDR1 SGHTA, CDR2 FQGNSA. The CDR3 contains 17 residues. The V end lost 1 base, the J end lost 0 bases, and 13 bases lay between the germline ends.

This sequence joins TRBV7-9 and TRBJ2-5; TRBD2 aligns across 8 bases. The CDR3 length is 15 residues. J gave up 2 bases and V 5 bases, and 7 bases lay outside the gene matches. CDR1 and CDR2 from the germline V gene are SEHNR and FQNEAQ (reference sequence). CDR3 sequence (DNA): TGTGCCAGCAGCGAGCAGCCGGGGGGGCAAGAGACCCAGTACTTC. Protein: CASSEQPGGQETQYF. The full variable domain, rest sourced from reference TRBV7-9 and TRBJ2-5, is DTGVSQNPRHKITKRGQNVTFRCDPISEHNRLYWYRQTLGQGPEFLTYFQNEAQLEKSRLLSDRFSAERPKGSFSTLEIQRTEQGDSAMYLCASSEQPGGQETQYFGPGTRLLVL.

This clone was detected only once. The rearrangement links TRBV7-9 to TRBJ2-7; a possible D gene is TRBD1 (6 bases). The CDR3 runs 16 residues. The V gene lost 5 bases and the J gene lost 0 bases, with 17 bases spanning the gap. CDR1 is SEHNR and CDR2 is FQNEAQ in the germline V gene (reference sequence). This chain's CDR3 is CASSGPQQGSSYEQYF. CDR3 DNA sequence: TGTGCCAGCAGCGGACCTCAACAGGGAAGCTCCTACGAGCAGTACTTC.

The rearrangement uses TRBV5-1 and TRBJ1-2; perhaps TRBD1 as D (5 bases). CDR1 and CDR2 (germline): SGHRS, YFSETQ. The CDR3 has 15 amino acids. Trimming took off 4 bases at V and 4 bases at J, with 17 bases between the two ends. The CDR3 DNA follows: TGCGCCAGCAGCACAACCAATCAGGGCGCCTATGGCTACACCTTC. This translates into CASSTTNQGAYGYTF.

V is TRBV4-1 and J is TRBJ2-2; D remains ambiguous. Germline V CDR1 and CDR2: MGHRA, YSYEKL. The CDR3 totals 18 residues. The germline V and J ends were trimmed by 0 bases and 1 base, with 15 bases remaining between them. The CDR3 nucleotides read TGCGCCAGCAGCCAAGAAGTCTCGGCCGGAAGGAACACCGGGGAGCTGTTTTTT. It is translated as CASSQEVSAGRNTGELFF.

The rearrangement uses TRBV4-3 and TRBJ2-5; 9 bases are a match to TRBD1. The CDR3 is 16 residues long. V was clipped by 1 base and J by 4 bases; unmatched bases: 7. Germline loops: CDR1 LGHNA, CDR2 YSLEER. The CDR3 DNA reads TGCGCCAGCAGCCAAGCCGGGACAGGGACTGGAGAGACCCAGTACTTC. Its protein product is CASSQAGTGTGETQYF.

The gene calls are TRBV6-5 and TRBJ1-5; the D gene is possibly TRBD1 (5 bases). Trimming pared 8 bases from V and 2 bases from J, leaving 10 bases between. Germline-derived CDR1 and CDR2 are MNHEY and SVGAGI. The length of the CDR3 is 13 residues. The CDR3 sequence is CASWDGGNQPQHF. The CDR3, as DNA: TGTGCCAGCTGGGACGGGGGCAATCAGCCCCAGCATTTT.

The chain links TRBV27 to TRBJ1-5; 11 nucleotides align to TRBD1. The CDR3 totals 17 residues. Germline loops: CDR1 MNHEY, CDR2 SMNVEV (reference sequence). J was trimmed by 3 bases and V by 5 bases; bases with no gene match: 9. CDR3 sequence reads: CASSPRTGGAPNQPQHF. Written as DNA, the CDR3 is TGTGCCAGCAGTCCCCGGACAGGGGGCGCCCCCAATCAGCCCCAGCATTTT.

CDR3 amino acids: CASSLATGGTYGYTF. In nucleotides, the CDR3 is TGTGCCAGCAGCCTAGCGACAGGGGGGACCTATGGCTACACCTTC. The chain carries TRBV14 and TRBJ1-2, with 9 bases matching TRBD1. The CDR3 loop spans 15 amino acids. Per germline, CDR1 SGHDN and CDR2 FVKESK. Trimming cost V 4 bases and J 4 bases; bases outside gene matches: 7.

This clone appeared once. The chain joins TRBV6-5 to TRBJ1-5; 7 nucleotides match TRBD1. Germline assignment: CDR1 MNHEY and CDR2 SVGAGI. CDR3 length equals 15 residues. With 4 bases clipped from V and 5 bases from J, the junction kept 8 bases outside the gene matches. CDR3 residues: CASSSLRGQHQPQHF. The CDR3 coding sequence is TGTGCCAGCAGTTCCCTGAGGGGGCAGCATCAGCCCCAGCATTTT.

The chain employs TRBV9 and TRBJ1-2, with a possible D match to TRBD1 (6 bases). Per the germline V gene, CDR1 is SGDLS and CDR2 is YYNGEE. This CDR3 is 13 amino acids long. The germline V and J ends were trimmed by 2 bases and 2 bases, with 7 bases remaining between them. In nucleotides, the CDR3 is TGTGCCAGCAGCGTTGGACAGAACTATGGCTACACCTTC. Protein sequence: CASSVGQNYGYTF.